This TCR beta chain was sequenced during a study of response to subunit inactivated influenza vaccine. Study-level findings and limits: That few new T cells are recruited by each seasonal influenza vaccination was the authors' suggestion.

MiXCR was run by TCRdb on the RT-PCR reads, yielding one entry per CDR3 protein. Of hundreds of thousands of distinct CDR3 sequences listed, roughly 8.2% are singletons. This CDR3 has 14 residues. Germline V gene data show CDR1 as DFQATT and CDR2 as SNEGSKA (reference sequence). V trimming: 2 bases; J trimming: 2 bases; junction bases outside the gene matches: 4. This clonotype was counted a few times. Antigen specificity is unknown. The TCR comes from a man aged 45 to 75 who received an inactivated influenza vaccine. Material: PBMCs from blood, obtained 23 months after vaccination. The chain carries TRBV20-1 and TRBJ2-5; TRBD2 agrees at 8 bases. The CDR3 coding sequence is TGCAGTGCTAGACTAGCGGGCGCACAAGAGACCCAGTACTTC. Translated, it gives CSARLAGAQETQYF.